A single sample gave rise to the 9 T cell receptor beta chains below, sequenced in a study of spatial heterogeneity in lung cancer. TCRdb re-derived calls from the 5' RACE reads in MiXCR, one entry per CDR3 protein. The sample carries about 7,100 distinct CDR3 sequences, around 6.7% recorded once. Study-level points and caveats: Tracking of tumor mutation counts was seen in expanded intratumoral alpha and beta TCR counts.

These receptors' antigens are unknown. Time point meaning: sample taken at primary tumor resection. Sample: lung tumor tissue, taken at surgery. Receptor source: a male donor with early-stage non-small cell lung cancer.

This clonotype was observed at least ten times. The chain couples TRBV7-8 to TRBJ2-7; the D is unclear. V was shortened by 5 bases and J by 3 bases, with 14 bases between the two germline ends. This CDR3 has 14 amino acids. In germline, CDR1 is SGHVS, CDR2 FQNEAQ. CDR3 in DNA: TGTGCCAGCAGCCCCCGCAGAACCGACTACGAGCAGTACTTC. Translated: CASSPRRTDYEQYF. The variable domain in full, completed from reference TRBV7-8 and TRBJ2-7, reads GAGVSQSPRYKVAKRGQDVALRCDPISGHVSLFWYQQALGQGPEFLTYFQNEAQLDKSGLPSDRFFAERPEGSVSTLKIQRTQQEDSAVYLCASSPRRTDYEQYFGPGTRLTVT.

V and J are TRBV4-1 and TRBJ2-3, with D maybe TRBD2 (5 bases). Germline lookup yields CDR1 MGHRA and CDR2 YSYEKL. With 5 bases removed from V and 2 bases from J, the gap between germline ends came to 11 bases. The CDR3 contains 14 residues. CDR3 in DNA: TGCGCCAGCAGCGCCGGGGAGTTCACAGATACGCAGTATTTT. It yields the protein CASSAGEFTDTQYF.

This clonotype was recorded many times. The CDR3, as DNA: TGTGCCAGCAGCTCCCCACACGACGAGCAGTACTTC. This sequence encodes CASSSPHDEQYF. The chain recombines TRBV28 with TRBJ2-7; D ambiguous. The CDR3 has 12 residues. V was shortened by 6 bases and J by 5 bases, with 11 bases between the two germline ends. CDR1 is MDHEN and CDR2 is SYDVKM in the germline V gene.

By sample fraction, this clonotype is medium-sized. This chain joins TRBV7-2 and TRBJ2-7, with 10 bases aligning to TRBD2. Germline CDR1 SGHTA, CDR2 FQGNSA. The CDR3 is made up of 16 amino acids. V shed 4 bases and J 2 bases; nucleotides not matched to a gene: 8. The CDR3 DNA follows: TGTGCCAGCAGCTCATTCCCTAGCGGGAGTCCCTACGAGCAGTACTTC. This translates into CASSSFPSGSPYEQYF.

This clonotype is large within its sample. The genes are TRBV28 and TRBJ2-1; 8 positions match TRBD2. Germline V gene data show CDR1 as MDHEN and CDR2 as SYDVKM. Trimming took 5 bases from V and 9 from J; bases not matched to a gene: 3. The CDR3 extends over 12 amino acids. The CDR3 spells CASSISGGEQFF. The CDR3 region has the DNA TGTGCCAGCAGTATAAGCGGGGGTGAGCAGTTCTTC.

This clonotype was detected many times. The V call is TRBV19, the J call TRBJ2-2; the D is unclear. The CDR3 runs to 13 residues. Trimming shortened V by 5 bases and J by 1 base, and 5 bases separated the two germline ends. Germline V gives CDR1 LNHDA, CDR2 SQIVND (reference sequence). Here the CDR3 reads CASSSWNTGELFF. The DNA of the CDR3 is TGTGCCAGTAGTTCTTGGAACACCGGGGAGCTGTTTTTT.

This clonotype is medium-sized by share. The gene calls are TRBV27 and TRBJ1-6; D might be TRBD1 (5 bases). Germline V gene sequence: CDR1 MNHEY, CDR2 SMNVEV (reference sequence). The CDR3 totals 14 residues. V lost 2 bases and J 10 bases, leaving 12 bases between the germline ends. The chain's CDR3 is CASSLERNRSPLHF. In DNA, the CDR3 is TGTGCCAGCAGTTTAGAGCGCAACAGGTCACCCCTCCACTTT.

V usage is TRBV9 and J usage is TRBJ1-1, with 7 bases fitting TRBD1. The CDR3 loop spans 14 amino acids. V shed 0 bases, J shed 6 bases, and the junction held 5 bases outside the gene matches. Germline V CDR1 and CDR2: SGDLS, YYNGEE. The CDR3 reads CASSVGGDSAEAFF. In DNA, the CDR3 is TGTGCCAGCAGCGTAGGGGGGGACAGTGCTGAAGCTTTCTTT. Using reference TRBV9 and TRBJ1-1 for the parts outside the CDR3, the full variable domain is DSGVTQTPKHLITATGQRVTLRCSPRSGDLSVYWYQQSLDQGLQFLIQYYNGEERAKGNILERFSAQQFPDLHSELNLSSLELGDSALYFCASSVGGDSAEAFFGQGTRLTVV.

This clonotype occurred many times. The chain links TRBV5-5 to TRBJ2-5; 9 bases match TRBD2. The ends lost 2 bases at V and 5 bases at J; junction bases unmatched: 1. The CDR3 loop spans 13 amino acids. Per germline, CDR1 SGHKS and CDR2 YYEKEE (reference sequence). For the CDR3, the DNA is TGTGCCAGCAGCTTAACTAGCGGGGAGACCCAGTACTTC. Translation gives CASSLTSGETQYF. The complete variable domain, with remaining parts taken from reference TRBV5-5 and TRBJ2-5, reads DAGVTQSPTHLIKTRGQQVTLRCSPISGHKSVSWYQQVLGQGPQFIFQYYEKEERGRGNFPDRFSARQFPNYSSELNVNALLLGDSALYLCASSLTSGETQYFGPGTRLLVL.